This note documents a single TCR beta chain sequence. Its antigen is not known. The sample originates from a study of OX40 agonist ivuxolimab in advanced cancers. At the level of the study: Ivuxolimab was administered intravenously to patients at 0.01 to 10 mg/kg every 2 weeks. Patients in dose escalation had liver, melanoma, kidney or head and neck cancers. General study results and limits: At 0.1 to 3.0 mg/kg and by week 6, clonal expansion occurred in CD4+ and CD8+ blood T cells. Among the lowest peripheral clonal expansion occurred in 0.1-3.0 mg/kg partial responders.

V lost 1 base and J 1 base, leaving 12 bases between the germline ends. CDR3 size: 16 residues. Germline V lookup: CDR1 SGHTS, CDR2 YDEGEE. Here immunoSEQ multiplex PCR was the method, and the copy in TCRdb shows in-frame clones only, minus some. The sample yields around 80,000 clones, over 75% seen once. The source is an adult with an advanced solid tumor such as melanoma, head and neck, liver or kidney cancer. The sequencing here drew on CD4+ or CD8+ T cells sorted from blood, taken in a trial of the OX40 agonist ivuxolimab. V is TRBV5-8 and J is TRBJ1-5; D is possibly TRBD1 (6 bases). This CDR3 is CASSLYEGGSNQPQHF. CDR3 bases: TGTGCCAGCAGCTTGTACGAAGGGGGGAGCAATCAGCCCCAGCATTTT.